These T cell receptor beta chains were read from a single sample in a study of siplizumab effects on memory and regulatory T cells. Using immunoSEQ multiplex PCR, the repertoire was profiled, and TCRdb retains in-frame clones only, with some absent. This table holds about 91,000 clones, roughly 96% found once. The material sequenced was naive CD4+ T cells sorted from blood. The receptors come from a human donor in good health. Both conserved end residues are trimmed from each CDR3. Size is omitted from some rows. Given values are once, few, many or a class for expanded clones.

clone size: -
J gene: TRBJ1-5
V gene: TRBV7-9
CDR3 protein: ASSFDSNQPQH

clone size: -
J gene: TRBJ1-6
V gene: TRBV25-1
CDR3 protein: ASSALPNSPLH

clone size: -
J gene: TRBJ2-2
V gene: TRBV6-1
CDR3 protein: ASSGGQGNTGELF

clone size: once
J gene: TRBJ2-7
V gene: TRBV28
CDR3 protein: ASTTKATVPYEQY

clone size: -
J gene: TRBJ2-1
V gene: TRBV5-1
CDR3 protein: ASSRTSGGAYYNEQF

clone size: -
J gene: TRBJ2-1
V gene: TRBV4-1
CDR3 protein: ASSRPFGSSYNEQF

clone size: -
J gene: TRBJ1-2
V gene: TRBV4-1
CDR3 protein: ASSQWDRGFGYT

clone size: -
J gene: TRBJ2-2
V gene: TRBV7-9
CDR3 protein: ASSLNQGANTGELF

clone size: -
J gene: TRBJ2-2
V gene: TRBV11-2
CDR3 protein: ASSRQGTFDTGELF

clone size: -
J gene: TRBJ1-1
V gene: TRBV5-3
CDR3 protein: ARSFHDHGGSMNTEAF

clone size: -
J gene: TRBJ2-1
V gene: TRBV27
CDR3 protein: ASRSAGGQFNNEQF

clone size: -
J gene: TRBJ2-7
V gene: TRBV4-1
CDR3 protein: ASSKIPGLAGGLVYEQY

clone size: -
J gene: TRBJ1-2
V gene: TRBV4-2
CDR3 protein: ASSQDPGPYYGYT

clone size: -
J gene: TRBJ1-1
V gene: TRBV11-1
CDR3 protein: ASSLGTGAGNTEAF

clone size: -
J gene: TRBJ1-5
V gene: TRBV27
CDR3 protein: ASSSRLATKVQPQH

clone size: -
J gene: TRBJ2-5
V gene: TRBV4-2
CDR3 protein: ASSSRETQY

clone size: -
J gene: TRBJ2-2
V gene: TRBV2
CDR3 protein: ATLRGAADTGELF

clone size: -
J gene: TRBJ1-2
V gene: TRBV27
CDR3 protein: ASSFVREGGYT

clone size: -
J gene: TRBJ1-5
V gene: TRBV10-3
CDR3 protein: AISDLGVGSNQPQH

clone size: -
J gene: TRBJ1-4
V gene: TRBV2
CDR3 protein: ASRDSTGVGEKLF

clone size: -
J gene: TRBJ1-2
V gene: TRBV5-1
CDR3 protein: ASSWTGGDNYGYT

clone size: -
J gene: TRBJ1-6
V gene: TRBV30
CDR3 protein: AWSEGRVGSPLH

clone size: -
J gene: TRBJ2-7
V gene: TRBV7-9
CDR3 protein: ASSLPAGGIYEQY

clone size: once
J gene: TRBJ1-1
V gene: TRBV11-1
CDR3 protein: ASSLGDRGMNTEAF

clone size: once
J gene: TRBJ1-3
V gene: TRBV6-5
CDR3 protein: ASSYVGVSSGNTIY

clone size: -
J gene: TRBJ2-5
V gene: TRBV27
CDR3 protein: ASSYQRGYQETQY

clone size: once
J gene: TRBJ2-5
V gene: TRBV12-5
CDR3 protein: ASGLSPLLSSGAKTQY

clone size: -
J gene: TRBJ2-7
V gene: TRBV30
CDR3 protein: AWTRASYEQY

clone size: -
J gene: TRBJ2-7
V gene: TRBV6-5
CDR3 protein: ASSRGEQY

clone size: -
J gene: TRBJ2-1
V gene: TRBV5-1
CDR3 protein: ASKLMTGANNEQF

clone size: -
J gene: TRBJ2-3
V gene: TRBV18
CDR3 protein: ASAPGEYTDTQY

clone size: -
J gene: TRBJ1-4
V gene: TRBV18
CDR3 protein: ASSPRGNEKLF

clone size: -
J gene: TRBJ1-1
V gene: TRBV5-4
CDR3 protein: ASRAAGAVEAF

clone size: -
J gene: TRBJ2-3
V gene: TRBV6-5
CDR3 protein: ASTRQGVSTDTQY

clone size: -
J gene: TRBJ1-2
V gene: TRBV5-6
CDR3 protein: ASSLIFGTGLTSGYGYT

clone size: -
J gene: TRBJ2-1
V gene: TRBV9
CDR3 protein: ASSVFGRDRGWNEQF

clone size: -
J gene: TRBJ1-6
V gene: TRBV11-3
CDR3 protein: ASSFPGLNSPLH

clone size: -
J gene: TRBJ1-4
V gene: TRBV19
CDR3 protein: ASSIRDRLNEKLF

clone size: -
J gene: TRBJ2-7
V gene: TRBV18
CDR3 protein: ASSPKSESYEQY

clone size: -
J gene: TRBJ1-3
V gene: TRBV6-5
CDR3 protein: ASSYGPGGNTIY

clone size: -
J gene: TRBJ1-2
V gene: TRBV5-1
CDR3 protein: ASSPDSNRGDGYT

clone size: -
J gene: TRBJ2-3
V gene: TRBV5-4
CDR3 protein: ASSLGGGGTDTQY

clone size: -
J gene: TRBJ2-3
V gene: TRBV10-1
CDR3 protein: ASGTGPADTQY

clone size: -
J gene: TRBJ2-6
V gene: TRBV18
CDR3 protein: ASSPYTSLGSGANVLT

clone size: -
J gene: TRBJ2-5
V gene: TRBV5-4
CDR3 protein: ASRPDGGGVETQY

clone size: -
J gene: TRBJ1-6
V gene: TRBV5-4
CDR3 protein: ASSHGNGRAGSPLH

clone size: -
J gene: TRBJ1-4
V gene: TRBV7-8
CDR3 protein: ASSLALGKDEKLF

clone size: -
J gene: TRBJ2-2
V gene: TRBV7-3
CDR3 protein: ASSLSTGTSNTGELF

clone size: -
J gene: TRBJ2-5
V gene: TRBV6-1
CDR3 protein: ASRRGAGETQY

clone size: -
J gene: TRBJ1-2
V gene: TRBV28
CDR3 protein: ASRPERYDSTYGYT

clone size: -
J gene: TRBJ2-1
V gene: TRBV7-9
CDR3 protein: ASSLWPARYTYNEQF

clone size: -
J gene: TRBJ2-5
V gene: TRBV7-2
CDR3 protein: ASSPMGLETQY

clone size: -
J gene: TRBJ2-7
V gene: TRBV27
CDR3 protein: ASTPLGSSYEQY

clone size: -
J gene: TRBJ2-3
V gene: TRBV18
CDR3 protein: ASSPLTSGGISSTDTQY

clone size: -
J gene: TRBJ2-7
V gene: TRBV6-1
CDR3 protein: ASSWPHRYEQY

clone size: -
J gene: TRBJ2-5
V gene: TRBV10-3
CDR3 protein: AISAGTSGGVWTQY

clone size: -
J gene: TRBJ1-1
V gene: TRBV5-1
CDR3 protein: ASSFMGQGVKTEAF

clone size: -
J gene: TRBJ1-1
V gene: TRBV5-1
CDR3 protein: ASSLGGGNLNTEAF

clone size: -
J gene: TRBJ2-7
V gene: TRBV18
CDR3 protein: ASSRTVAGEWEQY